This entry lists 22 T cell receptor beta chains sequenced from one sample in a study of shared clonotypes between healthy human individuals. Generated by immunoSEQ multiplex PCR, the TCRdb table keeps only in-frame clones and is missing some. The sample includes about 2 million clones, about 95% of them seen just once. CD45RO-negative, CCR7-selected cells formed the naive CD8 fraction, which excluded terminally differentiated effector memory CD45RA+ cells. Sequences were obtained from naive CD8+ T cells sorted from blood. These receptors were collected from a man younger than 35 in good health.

The CDR3 bases are TGTGCCAGCAGCCCTAGCACAGGGTCCTACGAGCAGTACTTC. It is translated as CASSPSTGSYEQYF. This chain joins TRBV7-8 and TRBJ2-7; a weak D match, TRBD1 (6 bases). Trimming took 5 bases from V and 1 from J, leaving 12 bases between them. Germline V CDR1 and CDR2: SGHVS, FQNEAQ. This CDR3 comprises 14 residues.

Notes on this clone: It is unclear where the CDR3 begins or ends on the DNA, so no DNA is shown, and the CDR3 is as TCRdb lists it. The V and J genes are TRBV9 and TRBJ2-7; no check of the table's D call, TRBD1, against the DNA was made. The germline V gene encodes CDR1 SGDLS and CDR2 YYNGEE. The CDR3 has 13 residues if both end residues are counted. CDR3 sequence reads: CASSVGGGTGQNF.

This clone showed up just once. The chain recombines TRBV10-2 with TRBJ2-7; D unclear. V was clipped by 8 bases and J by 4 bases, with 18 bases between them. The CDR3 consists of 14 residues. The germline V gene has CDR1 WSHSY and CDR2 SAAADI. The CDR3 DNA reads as TGCGCCAGCGAAGACTCCCGCGTGGGGTACGAGCAGTACTTC. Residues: CASEDSRVGYEQYF.

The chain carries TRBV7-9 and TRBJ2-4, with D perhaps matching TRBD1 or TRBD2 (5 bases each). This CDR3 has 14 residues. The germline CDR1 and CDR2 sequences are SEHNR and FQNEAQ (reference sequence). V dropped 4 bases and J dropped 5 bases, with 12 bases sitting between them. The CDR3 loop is CASSSGTVQNIQYF. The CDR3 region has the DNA TGTGCCAGCAGCTCCGGGACGGTCCAAAACATTCAGTACTTC.

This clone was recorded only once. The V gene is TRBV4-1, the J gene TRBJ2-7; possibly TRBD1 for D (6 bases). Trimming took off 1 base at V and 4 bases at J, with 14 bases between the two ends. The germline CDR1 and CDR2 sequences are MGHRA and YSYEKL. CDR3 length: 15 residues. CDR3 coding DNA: TGCGCCAGCAGCCAAGGTCAGGGGCTAATTTACGAGCAGTACTTC. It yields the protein CASSQGQGLIYEQYF.

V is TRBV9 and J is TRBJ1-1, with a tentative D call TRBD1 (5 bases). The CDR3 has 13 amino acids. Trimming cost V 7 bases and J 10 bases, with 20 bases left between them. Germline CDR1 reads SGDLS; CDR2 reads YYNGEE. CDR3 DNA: TGTGCCAGCTCCACTGGGGGGGAAAGGCCAGCTTTCTTT. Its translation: CASSTGGERPAFF.

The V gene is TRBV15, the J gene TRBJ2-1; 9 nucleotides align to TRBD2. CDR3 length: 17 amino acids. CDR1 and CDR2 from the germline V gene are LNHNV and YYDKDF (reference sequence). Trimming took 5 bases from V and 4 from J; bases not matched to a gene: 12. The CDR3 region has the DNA TGTGCCACCAGCCTAGACGGGTTAGCGGGGGAGTACAATGAGCAGTTCTTC. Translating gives CATSLDGLAGEYNEQFF. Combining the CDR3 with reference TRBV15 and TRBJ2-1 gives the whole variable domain DAMVIQNPRYQVTQFGKPVTLSCSQTLNHNVMYWYQQKSSQAPKLLFHYYDKDFNNEADTPDNFQSRRPNTSFCFLDIRSPGLGDTAMYLCATSLDGLAGEYNEQFFGPGTRLTVL.

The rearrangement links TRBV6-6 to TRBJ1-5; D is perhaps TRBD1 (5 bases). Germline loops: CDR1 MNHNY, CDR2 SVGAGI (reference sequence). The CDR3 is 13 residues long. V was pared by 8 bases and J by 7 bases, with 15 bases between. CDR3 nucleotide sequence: TGTGCCAGCCGGTTGGGGGAGGGCCAGCCCCAGCATTTT. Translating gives CASRLGEGQPQHF.

The CDR3 nucleotides read TGCGCCAGCAGTGAGGGGAGGGAACCCCAGCATTTT. It encodes CASSEGREPQHF. The J gene is TRBJ1-5, the V gene TRBV10-1; D is unresolved. This CDR3 has 12 amino acids. Trimming took 2 bases from V and 10 from J, leaving 9 bases between them. Germline values: CDR1 WNHNN, CDR2 SYGVQD (reference sequence).

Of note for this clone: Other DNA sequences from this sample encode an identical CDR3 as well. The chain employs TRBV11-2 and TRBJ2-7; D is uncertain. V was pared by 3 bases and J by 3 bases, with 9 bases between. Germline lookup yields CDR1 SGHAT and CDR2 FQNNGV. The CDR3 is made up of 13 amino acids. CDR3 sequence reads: CASSLGRSYEQYF. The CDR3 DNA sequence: TGTGCCAGCAGCTTGGGTCGGAGCTACGAGCAGTACTTC.

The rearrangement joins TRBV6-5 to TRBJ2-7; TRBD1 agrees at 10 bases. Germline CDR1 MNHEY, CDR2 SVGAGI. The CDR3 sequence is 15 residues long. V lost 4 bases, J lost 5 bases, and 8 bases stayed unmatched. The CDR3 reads CASSSTGTGDDEQYF. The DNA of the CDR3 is TGTGCCAGCAGTTCCACCGGGACAGGGGACGACGAGCAGTACTTC.

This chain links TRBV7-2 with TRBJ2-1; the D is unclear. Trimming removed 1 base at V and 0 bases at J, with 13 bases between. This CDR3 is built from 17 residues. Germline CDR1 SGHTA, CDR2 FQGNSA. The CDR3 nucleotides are TGTGCCAGCAGCTTAGGTGCTGGATTTTTCTCCTACAATGAGCAGTTCTTC. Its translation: CASSLGAGFFSYNEQFF.

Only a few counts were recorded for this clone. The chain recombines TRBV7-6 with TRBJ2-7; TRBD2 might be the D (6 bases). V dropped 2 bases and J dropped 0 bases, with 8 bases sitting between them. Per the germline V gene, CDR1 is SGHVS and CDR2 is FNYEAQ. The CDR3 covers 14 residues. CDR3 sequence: CASSLYGSSYEQYF. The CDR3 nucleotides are TGTGCCAGCAGCTTATACGGGAGCTCCTACGAGCAGTACTTC.

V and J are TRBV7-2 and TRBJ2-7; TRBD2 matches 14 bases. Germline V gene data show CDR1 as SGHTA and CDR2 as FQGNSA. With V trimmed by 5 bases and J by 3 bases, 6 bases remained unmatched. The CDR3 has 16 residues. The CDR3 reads CASSTGLAGGYYEQYF. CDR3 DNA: TGTGCCAGCAGCACCGGACTAGCGGGAGGCTACTACGAGCAGTACTTC.

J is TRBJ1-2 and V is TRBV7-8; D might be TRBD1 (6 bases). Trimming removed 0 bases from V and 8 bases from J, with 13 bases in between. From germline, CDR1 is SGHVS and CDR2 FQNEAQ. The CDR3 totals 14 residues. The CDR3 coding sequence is TGTGCCAGCAGCTTAGCTCGTATTACAGGGGGCTACACCTTC. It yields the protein CASSLARITGGYTF.

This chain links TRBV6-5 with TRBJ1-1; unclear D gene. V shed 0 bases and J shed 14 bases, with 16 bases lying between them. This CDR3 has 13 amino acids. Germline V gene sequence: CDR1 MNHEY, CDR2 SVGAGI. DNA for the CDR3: TGTGCCAGCAGTTACTCTGAGGGATCTAACCTATTCTTT. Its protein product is CASSYSEGSNLFF.

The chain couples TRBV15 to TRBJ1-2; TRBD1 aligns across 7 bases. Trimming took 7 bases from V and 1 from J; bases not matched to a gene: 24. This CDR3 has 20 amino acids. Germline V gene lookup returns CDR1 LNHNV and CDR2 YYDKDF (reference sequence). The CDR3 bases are TGTGCCACCACGTCCCCCACCACAGGGGACTCCCCCAGGTATAACTATGGCTACACCTTC. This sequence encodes CATTSPTTGDSPRYNYGYTF.

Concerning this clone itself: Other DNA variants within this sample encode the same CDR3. The CDR3 loop is CASSYGGPGELFF. CDR3 sequence (DNA): TGTGCCAGCAGTTACGGGGGACCCGGGGAGCTGTTTTTT. The chain employs TRBV6-5 and TRBJ2-2; D tentatively fits TRBD1 or TRBD2 (5 bases each). CDR1 and CDR2 from the germline V gene are MNHEY and SVGAGI. This CDR3 has 13 amino acids. V was trimmed by 2 bases and J by 6 bases, leaving 7 bases between them.

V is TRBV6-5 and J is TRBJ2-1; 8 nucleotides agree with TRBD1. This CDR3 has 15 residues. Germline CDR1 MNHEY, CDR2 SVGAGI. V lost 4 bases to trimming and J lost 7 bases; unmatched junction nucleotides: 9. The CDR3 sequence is CASSLDRGDGNEQFF. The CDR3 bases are TGTGCCAGCAGTTTAGACAGGGGTGACGGGAATGAGCAGTTCTTC.

The CDR3 sequence: CSVVGTDTQYF. The DNA of the CDR3 is TGCAGCGTTGTGGGCACAGATACGCAGTATTTT. The rearrangement uses TRBV29-1 and TRBJ2-3; D unclear. The CDR3 has 11 residues. V dropped 4 bases and J dropped 1 base, with 3 bases sitting between them. Germline V gives CDR1 SQVTM, CDR2 ANQGSEA.

The CDR3 DNA follows: TGCGCCAGCAGCCTGACAGTGGGAGACTCCTACGAGCAGTACTTC. This encodes CASSLTVGDSYEQYF. The genes are TRBV4-1 and TRBJ2-7; D may correspond to TRBD1 or TRBD2 (5 bases each). The V end was cut by 4 bases, the J end by 0 bases, with 13 bases between. The CDR3 covers 15 residues. In germline, CDR1 is MGHRA, CDR2 YSYEKL.

CDR3 nucleotides: TGTGCTAGTGGTTTGAAAGGTAGCCTGGAGACCCAGTACTTC. Amino acid sequence: CASGLKGSLETQYF. This chain joins TRBV12-5 and TRBJ2-5, with D unresolved. V was shortened by 2 bases and J by 5 bases, with 12 bases between the two germline ends. Germline CDR1 reads LGHNT; CDR2 reads FRNRAP. CDR3 length: 14 residues.